Following are 5 T cell receptor beta chains from one sample sequenced in a study of beta chain features in type 1 diabetes. Study-level findings and limits: Shortening that was moderate but significant affected the TCRB CDR3s of Type 1 diabetes patients in all four CD4+ subsets.

Every isolated RNA sample was fully reverse transcribed, so sequencing captured expressed TCRB transcripts. Sequencing used immunoSEQ multiplex PCR; TCRdb keeps in-frame clones, though not all of them. In the table there are 630,000 or so clones, over 12% of which are singletons. No antigen is known for these receptors. The specimen sequenced was naive CD4+ T cells from blood. These receptors all come from a man between 18 and 29 years old with type 1 diabetes.

This clone was seen only a few times. The J gene is TRBJ2-3, the V gene TRBV5-4, with TRBD2 matching 11 bases. CDR3 size: 14 residues. In germline, CDR1 is SGHNT, CDR2 YYREEE (reference sequence). The J segment lost 4 bases and the V segment lost 2 bases, leaving 0 bases of the junction unmatched. The DNA for the CDR3 is TGTGCCAGCAGCTTTAGCGGGGGGGCAGATACGCAGTATTTT. Protein sequence: CASSFSGGADTQYF.

In this sample, this clone turned up a few times. V is TRBV5-1 and J is TRBJ2-7, with TRBD2 matching over 9 bases. The CDR3 runs 15 residues. V shed 4 bases and J 1 base; nucleotides not matched to a gene: 6. In germline, CDR1 is SGHRS, CDR2 YFSETQ. The chain's CDR3 is CASSPLAGDSYEQYF. CDR3 DNA sequence: TGCGCCAGCAGCCCTTTAGCGGGAGATTCCTACGAGCAGTACTTC.

The J gene is TRBJ2-1, the V gene TRBV6-5, with unresolved D. Germline CDR1 and CDR2: MNHEY and SVGAGI. Trimming shortened V by 2 bases and J by 13 bases, and 18 bases separated the two germline ends. The CDR3 is made up of 14 amino acids. The CDR3 spells CASSYQRWASPQFF. As DNA, the CDR3 is TGTGCCAGCAGTTACCAAAGGTGGGCCTCACCACAGTTCTTC.

The CDR3 protein is CSVFSRSNKNIQYF. CDR3 DNA: TGCAGCGTTTTTTCCCGTTCCAACAAAAACATTCAGTACTTC. The rearrangement links TRBV29-1 to TRBJ2-4; D gene uncertain. Looked up from germline, CDR1 is SQVTM and CDR2 is ANQGSEA. The CDR3 has 14 amino acids. Trimming removed 5 bases from V and 3 bases from J, with 14 bases in between. The full variable domain, rest sourced from reference TRBV29-1 and TRBJ2-4, is SAVISQKPSRDICQRGTSLTIQCQVDSQVTMMFWYRQQPGQSLTLIATANQGSEATYESGFVIDKFPISRPNLTFSTLTVSNMSPEDSSIYLCSVFSRSNKNIQYFGAGTRLSVL.

This clone has only a few counts. V and J are TRBV7-2 and TRBJ2-5; D not resolved. Germline assignment: CDR1 SGHTA and CDR2 FQGNSA. This CDR3 contains 14 residues. The germline V and J ends were trimmed by 1 base and 5 bases, with 11 bases remaining between them. The DNA for the CDR3 is TGTGCCAGCAGCTTAGGTCGCTGGGCGGAGACCCAGTACTTC. This translates into CASSLGRWAETQYF.